The 19 T cell receptor beta chains below come from one sample, sequenced in a study of blood T cell repertoires in COVID-19. TCRdb's table, derived via immunoSEQ multiplex PCR, lists solely in-frame clones and lacks some. This repertoire shows about 260,000 clones, roughly 87% found once; its top ten account for more than 10%. Sequencing was carried out using peripheral blood. Receptor source: a human donor in a cohort sampled during active COVID-19.

This chain joins TRBV29-1 and TRBJ2-3; tentative D call: TRBD2 (5 bases). The V and J ends lost 3 bases and 5 bases respectively, with 9 bases between them. This CDR3 region has 12 residues. Germline CDR1 reads SQVTM; CDR2 reads ANQGSEA. The chain's CDR3 is CSVDEGGDTQYF. The CDR3, as DNA: TGCAGCGTTGATGAAGGAGGAGATACGCAGTATTTT.

The rearrangement links TRBV19 to TRBJ1-2; 7 bases are shared with TRBD1. Germline V lookup: CDR1 LNHDA, CDR2 SQIVND (reference sequence). The CDR3 spans 13 residues. Losses at the gene ends were 5 bases for V and 7 bases for J; bases not matched to a gene: 7. In DNA, the CDR3 is TGTGCCAGTAGTGCGACAGGGAAGGGTGGCTACACCTTC. Translating gives CASSATGKGGYTF.

The J gene is TRBJ2-7, the V gene TRBV5-3; no reliable D call. TRBV5-3 carries the ORF label, with uncertain function. There are 14 residues in the CDR3. The V end lost 4 bases, the J end lost 5 bases, and 16 bases lay between the germline ends. The CDR3 nucleotides are TGTGCCAGAAGCCCCTCTTACGTAGATAACGAGCAGTACTTC. This gives the protein CARSPSYVDNEQYF.

The CDR3 spells CASSQGGFRGETQYF. The DNA of the CDR3 is TGTGCCAGCAGCCAAGGTGGTTTTAGGGGGGAGACCCAGTACTTC. The chain combines TRBV14 with TRBJ2-5; D is perhaps TRBD1 (6 bases). The germline V gene has CDR1 SGHDN and CDR2 FVKESK. The CDR3 totals 15 residues. Trimming took 1 base from V and 5 from J, leaving 14 bases between them.

This chain links TRBV13 with TRBJ1-1; no firm D call. The CDR3 covers 13 residues. Germline V gene sequence: CDR1 PRHDT, CDR2 FYEKMQ (reference sequence). The V and J ends lost 5 bases and 5 bases respectively, with 12 bases between them. The CDR3 here is CASSLVTETEAFF. The CDR3 nucleotides read TGTGCCAGCAGCCTTGTTACAGAAACTGAAGCTTTCTTT.

CDR3 loop: CASSFKGLAGGYTGELFF. As DNA, the CDR3 is TGTGCCAGCAGTTTTAAGGGACTAGCGGGAGGATACACCGGGGAGCTGTTTTTT. The gene calls are TRBV6-2 or TRBV6-3 and TRBJ2-2; 15 bases line up with TRBD2. After removal of 4 bases from V and 3 bases from J, the junction contained 6 bases not matched to a gene. CDR3 size: 18 residues. Germline V gene data show CDR1 as MNHEY and CDR2 as SVGEGT.

This rearrangement joins TRBV11-2 to TRBJ2-1; TRBD2 matches at 14 bases. Per the germline V gene, CDR1 is SGHAT and CDR2 is FQNNGV. This CDR3 contains 17 residues. With V trimmed by 4 bases and J by 12 bases, 14 bases remained unmatched. The DNA for the CDR3 is TGTGCCAGCAGCTCACGACTAGCGGGAGGGCGGGAGATCTGGCAGTTCTTC. Translated, it gives CASSSRLAGGREIWQFF.

V is TRBV15 and J is TRBJ1-3, with D unclear. The ends were cut back, 8 bases at V and 0 bases at J, with 11 bases in the middle. Germline loops: CDR1 LNHNV, CDR2 YYDKDF (reference sequence). The CDR3 sequence is 14 residues long. The CDR3 DNA reads TGTGCCACCGGGAGGGCCCGCTCTGGAAACACCATATATTTT. This encodes CATGRARSGNTIYF.

This CDR3 reads CASSQDGSARETQYF. The CDR3 DNA reads as TGTGCCAGCAGCCAAGATGGCTCAGCGCGAGAGACCCAGTACTTC. This rearrangement joins TRBV4-2 to TRBJ2-5; D not certain. V lost 0 bases to trimming and J lost 4 bases, with 12 bases between them. CDR1 LGHNA and CDR2 YNFKEQ come from the germline V gene. This CDR3 has 15 residues.

V usage is TRBV6-1 and J usage is TRBJ1-1; TRBD1 matches at 7 bases. Losses at the gene ends were 2 bases for V and 1 base for J; bases not matched to a gene: 4. The CDR3 has 15 residues. Germline assignment: CDR1 MNHNS and CDR2 SASEGT. CDR3 sequence: CASSELDRANTEAFF. DNA for the CDR3: TGTGCCAGCAGTGAACTCGACAGGGCGAACACTGAAGCTTTCTTT.

The chain employs TRBV10-1 and TRBJ1-5; D call uncertain. V lost 6 bases, J lost 0 bases, and 12 bases lay in between. CDR1 is WNHNN, CDR2 SYGVQD, per germline (reference sequence). CDR3 size: 15 residues. The CDR3 DNA reads TGCGCCAGCAGCCTGCGGCAACTTAGCAATCAGCCCCAGCATTTT. Amino acids: CASSLRQLSNQPQHF.

The rearrangement joins TRBV4-1 to TRBJ2-2, with unresolved D. The CDR3 extends over 16 amino acids. V was shortened by 0 bases and J by 2 bases, with 10 bases between the two germline ends. Germline V lookup: CDR1 MGHRA, CDR2 YSYEKL. CDR3 sequence reads: CASSQDRGDNTGELFF. CDR3 nucleotide sequence: TGCGCCAGCAGCCAAGATCGCGGCGACAACACCGGGGAGCTGTTTTTT.

This clone was observed a few times. The chain employs TRBV19 and TRBJ1-1; D may be TRBD1 (6 bases). The CDR3 covers 15 residues. Germline assignment: CDR1 LNHDA and CDR2 SQIVND (reference sequence). V gave up 6 bases and J gave up 5 bases, with 19 bases separating them. This CDR3 reads CASSPSGGRGTEAFF. CDR3 in DNA: TGTGCCAGTAGCCCCTCCGGGGGGCGCGGGACTGAAGCTTTCTTT.

The chain carries TRBV10-2 and TRBJ1-6, with D unclear. Trimming removed 6 bases from V and 0 bases from J, with 9 bases in between. CDR3 size: 15 residues. Germline values: CDR1 WSHSY, CDR2 SAAADI. The CDR3 DNA reads as TGCGCCAGCAGACAAGTCAGCTCCTATAATTCACCCCTCCACTTT. Protein: CASRQVSSYNSPLHF.

The chain is built from TRBV3-1 (or the pseudogene TRBV3-2) and TRBJ1-1, with a possible D match to TRBD1 (5 bases). Germline V CDR1 and CDR2: LGHDT, YNNKEL (reference sequence). V lost 4 bases, J lost 11 bases, and 17 bases lay in between. The CDR3 consists of 13 residues. CDR3 coding DNA: TGTGCCAGCAGCCTCCCCCAAGGACAAGTTGCTTTCTTT. Its protein product is CASSLPQGQVAFF.

V usage is TRBV9 and J usage is TRBJ2-3; unclear D gene. CDR1 and CDR2 from the germline V gene are SGDLS and YYNGEE. The V and J ends lost 4 bases and 1 base respectively, with 13 bases between them. The CDR3 loop spans 15 amino acids. CDR3 residues: CASSPQSAGTDTQYF. CDR3 sequence (DNA): TGTGCCAGCAGCCCCCAGTCTGCCGGCACAGATACGCAGTATTTT. The variable domain in full, completed from reference TRBV9 and TRBJ2-3, reads DSGVTQTPKHLITATGQRVTLRCSPRSGDLSVYWYQQSLDQGLQFLIQYYNGEERAKGNILERFSAQQFPDLHSELNLSSLELGDSALYFCASSPQSAGTDTQYFGPGTRLTVL.

This clone was seen only a few times. The V gene is TRBV27, the J gene TRBJ2-5; 9 bases fit TRBD2. CDR3 length equals 17 residues. Germline V gives CDR1 MNHEY, CDR2 SMNVEV (reference sequence). Trimming removed 5 bases from V and 0 bases from J; junction bases left unmatched: 10. DNA for the CDR3: TGTGCCAGCAGTGGGGACCCAGCGGGAGGTTACCAAGAGACCCAGTACTTC. Amino acid sequence: CASSGDPAGGYQETQYF.

The chain links TRBV11-3 to TRBJ2-2; tentatively, D is TRBD2 (6 bases). CDR3 length equals 13 residues. Looked up from germline, CDR1 is SGHNT and CDR2 is YENEEA. The V gene lost 7 bases and the J gene lost 7 bases, with 13 bases spanning the gap. CDR3 region: CASTSGVGGELFF. Written as DNA, the CDR3 is TGTGCCAGCACCTCGGGGGTTGGCGGGGAGCTGTTTTTT.

This chain links TRBV19 with TRBJ2-2; D gene ambiguous. This CDR3 region has 16 residues. Germline values: CDR1 LNHDA, CDR2 SQIVND (reference sequence). V gave up 3 bases and J gave up 4 bases, with 15 bases separating them. The CDR3 region is CASSISVFIGTGELFF. The CDR3, as DNA: TGTGCCAGTAGTATTTCGGTGTTCATCGGCACCGGGGAGCTGTTTTTT. Full variable domain (missing parts from reference TRBV19 and TRBJ2-2): DGGITQSPKYLFRKEGQNVTLSCEQNLNHDAMYWYRQDPGQGLRLIYYSQIVNDFQKGDIAEGYSVSREKKESFPLTVTSAQKNPTAFYLCASSISVFIGTGELFFGEGSRLTVL.